This T cell receptor (beta chain) was sequenced in a study of patients and donors after allogeneic stem cell transplantation. CDR3 length equals 15 residues. With 0 bases removed from V and 4 bases from J, the gap between germline ends came to 11 bases. Germline V gene data show CDR1 as SGDLS and CDR2 as YYNGEE. Via MiXCR, TCRdb re-called the RT-PCR reads, giving one row per CDR3 protein. The sample lists roughly 880,000 distinct CDR3 sequences; approximately 19% were seen once. This chain joins TRBV9 and TRBJ2-1, with a tentative D call TRBD2 (7 bases). The specimen was blood, either unsorted or a sorted T cell fraction (not recorded which). This clonotype originated in a human donor who was either an allogeneic HSCT recipient or a stem cell or donor lymphocyte infusion donor (not recorded which). It is not recorded whose cells these are; they may come from a transplant donor. DNA for the CDR3: TGTGCCAGCAGCGTAGAGGGGGGGAGGTACAATGAGCAGTTCTTC. Protein product: CASSVEGGRYNEQFF.